This T cell receptor beta chain was identified in a study of T cell responses to AZD1222 COVID-19 vaccine. This CDR3 has 15 residues. CDR1 and CDR2 from the germline V gene are SGHAT and FQNNGV. V trimming: 3 bases; J trimming: 3 bases; junction bases outside the gene matches: 4. About this clone itself: Its antigen is as yet unknown.

TCRdb's copy holds only in-frame clones and misses some; the assay was immunoSEQ multiplex PCR. The repertoire holds 140,000 to 150,000 clones, with 75% to 95% as singletons. Notes on the study in general: Close to half of spike-specific TCRs reportedly recognize unmutated variant regions. Among vaccine-associated CD4 TCRs, coverage spanned spike, with dominance at 160-218 and 743-854. Donor demographics were predominantly white British with a female majority; clonal diversity may be underestimated. Baseline serology detected seropositivity in only a handful of AZD1222 recipients.

The source was peripheral blood, collected on day 0 of MenACWY control vaccination. This clonotype originated in an adult in good health. The chain is built from TRBV11-2 and TRBJ2-7, with 11 nucleotides matching TRBD1. The CDR3, as DNA: TGTGCCAGCAGCTTGGGAGGGACAGGGGGCTACGAGCAGTACTTC. This codes for CASSLGGTGGYEQYF.